The present entry profiles one TCR beta chain with its context. V was trimmed by 5 bases and J by 7 bases, leaving 14 bases between them. This CDR3 has 13 amino acids. Per the germline V gene, CDR1 is SEHNR and CDR2 is FQNEAQ (reference sequence). One entry per CDR3 protein, called by TCRdb with MiXCR from the RT-PCR reads. The data show about 680,000 distinct CDR3 sequences, approximately 15% seen once. The V and J genes are TRBV7-9 and TRBJ1-2, with D unclear. Sequenced input: memory CD4+ T cells from blood. The sequence was collected from a female donor in good health, serving as a healthy control. The CDR3 nucleotides read TGTGCCAGCAGCCGTCAGACGAGGGCTGGCTACACCTTC. It codes for CASSRQTRAGYTF.